This TCR beta chain emerged from a study of human T cells and chemical hapten exposure. Study-wide context: Throughout a study of roughly 5.5 months, patients underwent weekly scalp administration of diphenylcyclopropenone doses.

Time point in this sample: pre-sensitization, week 0. Indicated treatment: therapeutic diphenylcyclopropenone sensitization with weekly scalp DPC. This clonotype has a count of ten or more. This CDR3 is built from 17 residues. Germline V gene sequence: CDR1 MGHRA, CDR2 YSYEKL. V dropped 1 base and J dropped 4; count of bases not matched to a gene: 11. TCRdb re-analysed the RACE reads in MiXCR, keeping a single row per CDR3 protein. The sample records under 90,000 distinct CDR3 sequences, roughly 8.8% being singletons. The receptor's source is a woman in her forties with alopecia areata. Some clones in this sample may be carry-over from other donors' samples. The material was whole blood, obtained in connection with sensitization to the hapten diphenylcyclopropenone (DPC). The genes are TRBV4-1 and TRBJ2-7, with 9 bases aligning to TRBD1. The CDR3 is CASSQVARDRAVYEQYF. The CDR3 DNA is TGCGCCAGCAGCCAAGTTGCCCGGGACAGGGCCGTTTACGAGCAGTACTTC.